These 17 T cell receptor beta chains originate from one sample sequenced in a study of blood T cell repertoires in COVID-19 (dated by TCRdb to 2020 to 2021). Preparation of the library involved the immunoSEQ multiplex PCR assay. Entries here come from immuneACCESS through TCRdb and include only in-frame sequences with V and J called. Some clones fail to appear in such tables; in the studies checked, an unresolved V gene covers under half of the shortfall, and the cause of the remainder is unknown. The sample table contains 250,000 to 300,000 clones; only one count was recorded for around 89% of them. Of the sample, roughly 2% falls within the top ten clones. Sequenced: PBMCs or T cells enriched from blood (not recorded which). The receptors stem from a woman aged 60-75 years in a cohort exposed to, infected with or recovered from COVID-19 (not recorded which).

This chain links TRBV5-1 with TRBJ1-2, with TRBD1 as a possible D gene (6 bases). V was trimmed by 4 bases and J by 2 bases, leaving 12 bases between them. From germline, CDR1 is SGHRS and CDR2 YFSETQ. CDR3 length equals 14 residues. The CDR3 here is CASSPTRGNYGYTF. CDR3 DNA: TGCGCCAGCAGCCCGACGAGGGGGAACTATGGCTACACCTTC.

The chain joins TRBV7-3 to TRBJ2-1; D gene uncertain. V lost 0 bases and J 6 bases, leaving 3 bases between the germline ends. The CDR3 is made up of 12 amino acids. CDR1 is SGHTA, CDR2 FQGTGA, per germline. The CDR3 spells CASSLTLNEQFF. The CDR3 DNA reads as TGTGCCAGCAGCTTAACCCTCAATGAGCAGTTCTTC.

This clone has a single count. This chain joins TRBV2 and TRBJ2-4; 10 nucleotides agree with TRBD1. This CDR3 is 13 amino acids long. Germline CDR1 is SNHLY and CDR2 is FYNNEI. The J segment lost 6 bases and the V segment lost 6 bases, leaving 2 bases of the junction unmatched. The DNA of the CDR3 is TGTGCCAGCAGCAGGACAGGGGGAAACATTCAGTACTTC. This encodes CASSRTGGNIQYF. The whole variable domain, remainder taken from reference TRBV2 and TRBJ2-4, is EPEVTQTPSHQVTQMGQEVILRCVPISNHLYFYWYRQILGQKVEFLVSFYNNEISEKSEIFDDQFSVERPDGSNFTLKIRSTKLEDSAMYFCASSRTGGNIQYFGAGTRLSVL.

This clone was seen a single time. The rearrangement links TRBV11-2 to TRBJ1-4, with TRBD1 as a possible D gene (6 bases). Germline V gene data show CDR1 as SGHAT and CDR2 as FQNNGV. CDR3 size: 16 residues. Trimming cost V 4 bases and J 8 bases, with 20 bases left between them. The CDR3 sequence: CASSSIWTADREKLFF. For the CDR3, the DNA is TGTGCCAGCAGCTCGATTTGGACAGCAGACAGGGAAAAACTGTTTTTT.

The gene calls are TRBV28 and TRBJ1-5; TRBD1 matches 7 bases. This CDR3 spans 15 amino acids. Germline CDR1 and CDR2: MDHEN and SYDVKM. V shed 4 bases, J shed 2 bases, and the junction held 5 bases outside the gene matches. CDR3 DNA sequence: TGTGCCAGCAGTTCACAGGGGAAGGGCAATCAGCCCCAGCATTTT. It is translated as CASSSQGKGNQPQHF.

The V gene is TRBV7-9, the J gene TRBJ2-3, with 10 bases that match TRBD2. V trimming: 5 bases; J trimming: 0 bases; junction bases outside the gene matches: 5. This CDR3 is 16 amino acids long. Germline CDR1 is SEHNR and CDR2 is FQNEAQ (reference sequence). This CDR3 reads CASSPGLAASTDTQYF. CDR3 sequence (DNA): TGTGCCAGCAGCCCCGGACTAGCGGCTAGCACAGATACGCAGTATTTT.

The chain couples TRBV5-1 to TRBJ1-5, with D unresolved. From germline, CDR1 is SGHRS and CDR2 YFSETQ. V was trimmed by 0 bases and J by 6 bases, leaving 13 bases between them. The length of the CDR3 is 15 residues. The CDR3 spells CASSLDPGSGQPQHF. CDR3 nucleotide sequence: TGCGCCAGCAGCTTGGATCCGGGAAGTGGTCAGCCCCAGCATTTT.

This clone was counted between two and nine times. The gene calls are TRBV5-6 and TRBJ2-7, with a tentative D call TRBD2 (5 bases). Germline V lookup: CDR1 SGHDT, CDR2 YYEEEE. Trimming shortened V by 1 base and J by 0 bases, and 11 bases separated the two germline ends. The CDR3 has 15 residues. The CDR3 DNA reads TGTGCCAGCAGCTTGAGAGGGTACAGCTCCTACGAGCAGTACTTC. Translating gives CASSLRGYSSYEQYF.

The V gene is TRBV4-1, the J gene TRBJ1-3, with 7 positions matching TRBD1. Per the germline V gene, CDR1 is MGHRA and CDR2 is YSYEKL. This CDR3 spans 17 amino acids. Trimming at V came to 2 bases and at J to 0 bases, leaving 7 bases not matched to a gene. DNA for the CDR3: TGCGCCAGCAGCCAACCCGGGACAGAGAGCTCTGGAAACACCATATATTTT. It codes for CASSQPGTESSGNTIYF.

The rearrangement joins TRBV20-1 to TRBJ1-3; no reliable D call. Trimming pared 6 bases from V and 0 bases from J, leaving 9 bases between. This CDR3 spans 13 amino acids. Germline CDR1 is DFQATT and CDR2 is SNEGSKA (reference sequence). Here the CDR3 reads CSASYLSGNTIYF. CDR3 bases: TGCAGTGCCAGTTATCTCTCTGGAAACACCATATATTTT.

This chain connects TRBV18 to TRBJ2-1; no firm D call. CDR3 length equals 15 residues. Trimming cost V 0 bases and J 0 bases, with 6 bases left between them. Germline-derived CDR1 and CDR2 are KGHSH and LQKENI. The CDR3 DNA sequence: TGTGCCAGCTCACCACCGTCGAGCTCCTACAATGAGCAGTTCTTC. Translating gives CASSPPSSSYNEQFF.

The chain joins TRBV4-1 to TRBJ1-2; a possible D gene is TRBD1 (5 bases). CDR1 is MGHRA, CDR2 YSYEKL, per germline. Trimming took 0 bases from V and 4 from J, leaving 12 bases between them. This CDR3 contains 15 residues. CDR3 bases: TGCGCCAGCAGCCAAGAGTGGGGGGTAGGCTATGGCTACACCTTC. Protein sequence: CASSQEWGVGYGYTF.

The rearrangement uses TRBV2 and TRBJ2-2; 10 bases agree with TRBD2. The CDR3 has 15 amino acids. Germline CDR1 reads SNHLY; CDR2 reads FYNNEI. V dropped 7 bases and J dropped 5; count of bases not matched to a gene: 7. The CDR3 sequence: CASTPGLARTGELFF. DNA for the CDR3: TGTGCCAGCACCCCGGGACTAGCGAGGACCGGGGAGCTGTTTTTT.

The chain employs TRBV19 and TRBJ2-7, with D possibly being TRBD1 (5 bases). Germline CDR1 reads LNHDA; CDR2 reads SQIVND (reference sequence). With 4 bases removed from V and 2 bases from J, the gap between germline ends came to 12 bases. The CDR3 length is 14 residues. CDR3 in amino acids: CASSTLSGPYEQYF. The CDR3 DNA sequence: TGTGCCAGTAGTACGTTATCAGGGCCCTACGAGCAGTACTTC.

The V and J genes are TRBV7-8 and TRBJ1-2; 8 nucleotides match TRBD1. The CDR3 spans 18 residues. Trimming took 1 base from V and 0 from J; bases not matched to a gene: 10. The germline gives CDR1 SGHVS, CDR2 FQNEAQ. The CDR3 is CASSLVTGGANANYGYTF. The CDR3 bases are TGTGCCAGCAGCTTAGTAACAGGGGGTGCAAACGCTAACTATGGCTACACCTTC.

V is TRBV23-1 and J is TRBJ2-3; 9 nucleotides match TRBD2. TRBV23-1 is sorted into the ORF group, with uncertain function. The CDR3 consists of 17 residues. After removal of 2 bases from V and 1 base from J, the junction contained 7 bases not matched to a gene. This CDR3 is CASSQVAGGVCTDTQYF. CDR3 bases: TGCGCCAGCAGTCAAGTGGCGGGAGGGGTTTGCACAGATACGCAGTATTTT.

The chain uses TRBV5-1 and TRBJ2-6; 8 nucleotides align to TRBD1. Germline lookup yields CDR1 SGHRS and CDR2 YFSETQ. Germline trimming cut 5 bases from V and 0 bases from J; bases unmatched to any gene: 13. The CDR3 runs to 19 residues. CDR3 amino acids: CASRGIYGTGISGANVLTF. The CDR3 DNA reads as TGCGCCAGCAGAGGGATATACGGGACAGGCATCTCTGGGGCCAACGTCCTGACTTTC.